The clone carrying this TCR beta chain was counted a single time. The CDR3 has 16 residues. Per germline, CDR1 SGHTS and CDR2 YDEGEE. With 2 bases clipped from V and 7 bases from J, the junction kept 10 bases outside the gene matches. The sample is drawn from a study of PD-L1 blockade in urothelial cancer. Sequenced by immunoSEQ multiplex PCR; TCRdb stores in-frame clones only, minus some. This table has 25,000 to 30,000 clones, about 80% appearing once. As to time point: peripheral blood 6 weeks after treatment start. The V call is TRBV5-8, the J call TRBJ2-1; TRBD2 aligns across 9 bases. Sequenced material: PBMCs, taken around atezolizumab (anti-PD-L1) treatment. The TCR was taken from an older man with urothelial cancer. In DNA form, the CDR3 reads TGTGCCAGCAGCTTAGGTGCGGGGGGGTATTGGAATGAGCAGTTCTTC. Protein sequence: CASSLGAGGYWNEQFF.